What follows are 5 T cell receptor beta chains derived from one specimen sequenced in a study of cytomegalovirus exposure and HLA in healthy donors. 60 Vbeta and 13 Jbeta primers were used in PCR. Data came from immunoSEQ multiplex PCR; TCRdb stores just in-frame clones and leaves some out. The sample lists about 120,000 clones; about 74% were seen once. Sequenced: PBMCs. Source of these receptors: a woman aged 35 to 49 in good health and CMV-seropositive.

The chain couples TRBV27 to TRBJ2-2; D perhaps matches TRBD2 (6 bases). From germline, CDR1 is MNHEY and CDR2 SMNVEV (reference sequence). V was shortened by 8 bases and J by 5 bases, with 18 bases between the two germline ends. This CDR3 has 15 residues. Here the CDR3 reads CASRVITSGTGELFF. As DNA, the CDR3 is TGTGCCAGCCGGGTGATAACAAGCGGGACCGGGGAGCTGTTTTTT.

The chain combines TRBV7-2 with TRBJ1-5, with TRBD1 matching 8 bases. CDR1 is SGHTA and CDR2 is FQGNSA in the germline V gene. Trimming took 4 bases from V and 7 from J; bases not matched to a gene: 9. The CDR3 is 15 amino acids. The CDR3 DNA reads TGTGCCAGCAGCTCGATGACAGGGGAGGGACAGCCCCAGCATTTT. Encoded protein: CASSSMTGEGQPQHF.

In this sample, this clone turned up once. The V and J genes are TRBV9 and TRBJ2-4; 8 bases are shared with TRBD1. CDR3 length equals 15 residues. Germline lookup yields CDR1 SGDLS and CDR2 YYNGEE. The V segment lost 3 bases and the J segment 8 bases; nucleotides outside the gene matches: 10. The DNA of the CDR3 is TGTGCCAGCAGCGCCTCAGACAGGGGTGGGGACATTCAGTACTTC. Protein: CASSASDRGGDIQYF.

A word on this clone: Other DNA sequences from this sample encode an identical CDR3 as well. This chain connects TRBV5-1 to TRBJ2-5, with a tentative D call TRBD1 (6 bases). V was clipped by 0 bases and J by 2 bases, with 11 bases between them. CDR3 size: 15 residues. The germline gives CDR1 SGHRS, CDR2 YFSETQ. The CDR3 DNA reads TGCGCCAGCAGCTTGGTTCCGAGGGGGCAAGAGACCCAGTACTTC. Translation gives CASSLVPRGQETQYF.

This clone was recorded only once. The V and J genes are TRBV5-1 and TRBJ1-1; tentative D call: TRBD1 (5 bases). This CDR3 spans 16 amino acids. V was pared by 0 bases and J by 6 bases, with 18 bases between. CDR1 and CDR2 (germline): SGHRS, YFSETQ. In nucleotides, the CDR3 is TGCGCCAGCAGCTTGGGCCCTCAGGTGGGGGGAGCTGAAGCTTTCTTT. Translated, it gives CASSLGPQVGGAEAFF.